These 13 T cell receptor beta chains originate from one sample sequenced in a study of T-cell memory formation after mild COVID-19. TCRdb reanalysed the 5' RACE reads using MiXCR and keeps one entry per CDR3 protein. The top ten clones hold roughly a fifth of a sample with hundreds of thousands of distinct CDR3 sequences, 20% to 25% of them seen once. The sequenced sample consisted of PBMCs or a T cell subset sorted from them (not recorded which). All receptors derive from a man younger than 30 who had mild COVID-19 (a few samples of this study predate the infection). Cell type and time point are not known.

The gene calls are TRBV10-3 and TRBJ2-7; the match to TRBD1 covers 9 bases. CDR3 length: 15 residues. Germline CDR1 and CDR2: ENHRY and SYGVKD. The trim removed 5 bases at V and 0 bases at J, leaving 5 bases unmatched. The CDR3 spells CAISLTGGSSYEQYF. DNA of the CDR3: TGTGCCATCAGTTTGACAGGGGGAAGCTCCTACGAGCAGTACTTC.

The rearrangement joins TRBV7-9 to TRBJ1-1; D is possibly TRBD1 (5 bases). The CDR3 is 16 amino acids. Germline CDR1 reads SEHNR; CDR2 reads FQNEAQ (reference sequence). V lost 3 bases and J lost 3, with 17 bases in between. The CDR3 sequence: CASSLDGWGIDTEAFF. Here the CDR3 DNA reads TGTGCCAGCAGCTTGGACGGATGGGGCATCGACACTGAAGCTTTCTTT.

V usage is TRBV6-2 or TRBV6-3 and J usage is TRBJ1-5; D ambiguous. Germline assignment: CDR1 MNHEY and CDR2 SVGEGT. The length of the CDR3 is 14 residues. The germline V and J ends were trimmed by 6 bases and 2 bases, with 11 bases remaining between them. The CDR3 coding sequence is TGTGCCAGCAGCCAGGTCTGGCGCAATCAGCCCCAGCATTTT. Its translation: CASSQVWRNQPQHF.

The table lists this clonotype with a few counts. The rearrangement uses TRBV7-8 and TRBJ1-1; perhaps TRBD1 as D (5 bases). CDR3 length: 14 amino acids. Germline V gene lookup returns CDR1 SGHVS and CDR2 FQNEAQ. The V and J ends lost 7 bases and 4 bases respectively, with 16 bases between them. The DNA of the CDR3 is TGTGCCAGCACCATGACAGACCTTGGCACTGAAGCTTTCTTT. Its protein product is CASTMTDLGTEAFF.

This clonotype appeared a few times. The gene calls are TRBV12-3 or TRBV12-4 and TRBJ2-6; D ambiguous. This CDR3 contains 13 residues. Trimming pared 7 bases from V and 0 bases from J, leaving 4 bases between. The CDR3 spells CASTNSGANVLTF. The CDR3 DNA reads TGTGCCAGCACAAACTCTGGGGCCAACGTCCTGACTTTC.

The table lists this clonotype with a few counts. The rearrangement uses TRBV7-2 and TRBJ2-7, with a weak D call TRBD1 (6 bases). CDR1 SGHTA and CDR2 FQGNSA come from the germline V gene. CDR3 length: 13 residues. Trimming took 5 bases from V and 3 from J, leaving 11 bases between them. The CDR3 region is CASSRQADYEQYF. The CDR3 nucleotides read TGTGCCAGCAGCCGACAGGCGGACTACGAGCAGTACTTC.

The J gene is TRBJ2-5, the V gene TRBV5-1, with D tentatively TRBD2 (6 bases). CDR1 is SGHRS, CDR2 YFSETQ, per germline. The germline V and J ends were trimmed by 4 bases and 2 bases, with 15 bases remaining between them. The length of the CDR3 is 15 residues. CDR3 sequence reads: CASSVSRGKQETQYF. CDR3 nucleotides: TGCGCCAGCAGCGTAAGCCGGGGGAAACAAGAGACCCAGTACTTC.

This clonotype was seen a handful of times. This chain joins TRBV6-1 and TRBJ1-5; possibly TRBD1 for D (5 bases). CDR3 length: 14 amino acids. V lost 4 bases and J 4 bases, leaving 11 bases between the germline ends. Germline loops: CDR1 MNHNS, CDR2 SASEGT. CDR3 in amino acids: CASSVASGNQPQHF. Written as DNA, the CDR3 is TGTGCCAGCAGTGTCGCTTCAGGGAATCAGCCCCAGCATTTT.

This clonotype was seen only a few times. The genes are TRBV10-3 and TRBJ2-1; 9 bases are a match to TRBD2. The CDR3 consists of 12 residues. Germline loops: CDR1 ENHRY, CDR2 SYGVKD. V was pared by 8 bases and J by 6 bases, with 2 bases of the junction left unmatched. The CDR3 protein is CAIGTSPNEQFF. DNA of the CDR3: TGTGCCATCGGGACTAGCCCCAATGAGCAGTTCTTC.

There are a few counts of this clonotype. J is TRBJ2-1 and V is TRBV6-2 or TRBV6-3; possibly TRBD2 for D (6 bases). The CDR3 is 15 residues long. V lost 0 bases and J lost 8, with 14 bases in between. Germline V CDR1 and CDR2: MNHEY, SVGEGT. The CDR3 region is CASSYSNRGVDEQFF. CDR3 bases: TGTGCCAGCAGTTACTCGAATCGCGGGGTCGATGAGCAGTTCTTC.

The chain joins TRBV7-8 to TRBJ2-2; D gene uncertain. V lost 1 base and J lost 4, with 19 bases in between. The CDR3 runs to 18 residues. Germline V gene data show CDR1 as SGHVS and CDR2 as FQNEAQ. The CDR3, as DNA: TGTGCCAGCAGCTTAGAGTTTTCGGCTAGGTCGGGCACCGGGGAGCTGTTTTTT. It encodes CASSLEFSARSGTGELFF.

DNA of the CDR3: TGCAGTGCTAGGGACGACTACAACAGGGGTAACTATGGCTACACCTTC. Translating gives CSARDDYNRGNYGYTF. The J gene is TRBJ1-2, the V gene TRBV20-1, with 7 bases aligning to TRBD1. Trimming took 3 bases from V and 1 from J; bases not matched to a gene: 11. CDR3 length: 16 amino acids. Germline V gives CDR1 DFQATT, CDR2 SNEGSKA (reference sequence).

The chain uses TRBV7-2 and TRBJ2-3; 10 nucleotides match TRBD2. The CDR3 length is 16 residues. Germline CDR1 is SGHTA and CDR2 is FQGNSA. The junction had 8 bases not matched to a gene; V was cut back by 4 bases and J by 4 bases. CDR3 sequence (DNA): TGTGCCAGCAGCTCGCCTAGCGGGGGCAGTTCAGATACGCAGTATTTT. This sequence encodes CASSSPSGGSSDTQYF.